Listed here are 28 T cell receptor beta chains from one sample, sequenced in a study of T-cell reconstitution after alpha-beta-depleted transplantation in children (dated by TCRdb to between 2015 and 2016). Library prep was done by PCR. TCRdb names Illumina HiSeq 2500 as the instrument used. TCR library preparation used molecular barcoding, with unique molecular identifiers applied to normalize quantification of the TCRbeta repertoire. TCRdb redid the processing of the public reads, applying fastp at Q25 and MiXCR, and retained in-frame beta chains. All rows with the same CDR3 protein become a single entry with the most common DNA and genes. Across this sample there are around 370,000 distinct CDR3 sequences, with about 9.3% seen only once. The ten biggest clones cover 2.4% of the sample. The sequenced sample was PBMCs from the stem cell graft donor, obtained from the stem cell graft. Receptor source: a human donor who donated a stem cell graft to a child with acute lymphoblastic leukemia.

V and J are TRBV5-1 and TRBJ2-1; 9 bases match TRBD1. Unmatched junction bases numbered 7, after V lost 5 bases and J lost 4 bases. The CDR3 spans 15 residues. Germline lookup yields CDR1 SGHRS and CDR2 YFSETQ. CDR3 sequence: CASSSGTGRYNEQFF. DNA for the CDR3: TGCGCCAGCAGTTCGGGGACAGGGCGGTACAATGAGCAGTTCTTC.

The chain carries TRBV7-8 and TRBJ1-3; the D is unclear. Germline CDR1 reads SGHVS; CDR2 reads FQNEAQ. This CDR3 is built from 18 residues. Trimming shortened V by 2 bases and J by 4 bases, and 21 bases separated the two germline ends. Here the CDR3 reads CASSLRTIGEIGGNTIYF. The CDR3 coding sequence is TGTGCCAGCAGCTTACGGACTATCGGGGAGATAGGGGGAAACACCATATATTTT.

The V gene is TRBV20-1, the J gene TRBJ2-5, with 10 bases identical to TRBD2. Germline V gene data show CDR1 as DFQATT and CDR2 as SNEGSKA (reference sequence). Germline trimming cut 5 bases from V and 5 bases from J; bases unmatched to any gene: 11. This CDR3 spans 15 amino acids. DNA for the CDR3: TGCAGTGCTCAGTCGCTAGCGGGAGCAGGGGAGACCCAGTACTTC. Its translation is CSAQSLAGAGETQYF.

This clonotype was recorded at least ten times. V usage is TRBV4-1 and J usage is TRBJ1-6; no reliable D call. Trimming took 0 bases from V and 12 from J, leaving 9 bases between them. CDR3 length equals 13 residues. Germline CDR1 reads MGHRA; CDR2 reads YSYEKL. CDR3 sequence: CASSQDFPVPLHF. CDR3 nucleotides: TGCGCCAGCAGCCAAGATTTTCCGGTACCCCTCCACTTT.

The sample holds a few counts of this clonotype. The CDR3 spells CASSFSGYNYGYTF. The CDR3 nucleotides read TGTGCCAGCAGTTTCTCGGGTTACAACTATGGCTACACCTTC. The V and J genes are TRBV12-3 or TRBV12-4 and TRBJ1-2; the D is unclear. There are 14 residues in the CDR3. Trimming cost V 3 bases and J 2 bases, with 10 bases left between them.

This clonotype was recorded a few times. The chain carries TRBV20-1 and TRBJ1-6; a weak D match, TRBD1 (5 bases). From germline, CDR1 is DFQATT and CDR2 SNEGSKA (reference sequence). V was shortened by 4 bases and J by 7 bases, with 20 bases between the two germline ends. The length of the CDR3 is 16 residues. The CDR3: CSAKSGGGGPNSPLHF. For the CDR3, the DNA is TGCAGTGCTAAAAGTGGCGGGGGGGGTCCGAATTCACCCCTCCACTTT.

The V and J genes are TRBV7-9 and TRBJ2-1; 7 bases are shared with TRBD1. The CDR3 sequence is 16 residues long. Germline values: CDR1 SEHNR, CDR2 FQNEAQ (reference sequence). J gave up 2 bases and V 3 bases, and 7 bases lay outside the gene matches. CDR3 DNA sequence: TGTGCCAGCAGCTTTCCACAGGGGAGTCCCTACAATGAGCAGTTCTTC. Its translation is CASSFPQGSPYNEQFF.

This chain links TRBV20-1 with TRBJ1-1, with D perhaps TRBD1 (6 bases). The CDR3 consists of 13 residues. Trimming removed 3 bases from V and 5 bases from J, with 13 bases in between. Germline CDR1 reads DFQATT; CDR2 reads SNEGSKA (reference sequence). The CDR3 DNA is TGCAGTGCTAGCCAGGGGAGGGTAACTGAAGCTTTCTTT. It is translated as CSASQGRVTEAFF.

The chain combines TRBV11-3 with TRBJ2-3; TRBD2 aligns across 8 bases. J was trimmed by 3 bases and V by 4 bases; bases with no gene match: 9. The CDR3 is 16 amino acids. CDR1 is SGHNT, CDR2 YENEEA, per germline. The CDR3 DNA is TGTGCCAGCAGCTGGGGGCAGCGGGAGAAGACAGATACGCAGTATTTT. As protein: CASSWGQREKTDTQYF.

The CDR3 protein is CASSLALGSEQFF. DNA of the CDR3: TGCGCCAGCAGCTTGGCTCTTGGGTCCGAGCAGTTCTTC. The J gene is TRBJ2-1, the V gene TRBV5-1, with no clear D. Looked up from germline, CDR1 is SGHRS and CDR2 is YFSETQ. V was cut by 0 bases and J by 10 bases, with 11 bases left in between. The CDR3 covers 13 residues.

This clonotype was counted a few times. The V call is TRBV9, the J call TRBJ1-5; possibly TRBD1 for D (6 bases). The CDR3 length is 15 residues. Germline CDR1 and CDR2: SGDLS and YYNGEE. V lost 0 bases and J lost 7, with 14 bases in between. The CDR3 is CASSVGGGGRQPQHF. DNA of the CDR3: TGTGCCAGCAGCGTAGGAGGGGGGGGCAGACAGCCCCAGCATTTT.

The rearrangement links TRBV7-2 to TRBJ2-2, with D possibly TRBD2 on 6 matching bases. V lost 4 bases, J lost 0 bases, and 9 bases lay in between. CDR1 and CDR2 (germline): SGHTA, FQGNSA. This CDR3 spans 15 amino acids. CDR3 protein: CASSWDWSNTGELFF. Written as DNA, the CDR3 is TGTGCCAGCAGCTGGGACTGGTCGAACACCGGGGAGCTGTTTTTT.

This clonotype has a count of ten or more. The chain employs TRBV13 and TRBJ1-1; D gene ambiguous. This CDR3 spans 12 amino acids. Germline V gene sequence: CDR1 PRHDT, CDR2 FYEKMQ (reference sequence). V dropped 5 bases and J dropped 5 bases, with 9 bases sitting between them. Written as DNA, the CDR3 is TGTGCCAGCAGCGCGGAGGGAACTGAAGCTTTCTTT. Residues: CASSAEGTEAFF.

CDR3 amino acids: CASSLVSGGPYEQYF. As DNA, the CDR3 is TGTGCCAGCAGCTTAGTAAGCGGAGGCCCCTACGAGCAGTACTTC. This rearrangement joins TRBV7-9 to TRBJ2-7; weak D call: TRBD2 (5 bases). Per germline, CDR1 SEHNR and CDR2 FQNEAQ (reference sequence). V lost 1 base and J lost 2, with 12 bases in between. The CDR3 has 15 residues. The full variable domain, completed using reference TRBV7-9 and TRBJ2-7, is DTGVSQNPRHKITKRGQNVTFRCDPISEHNRLYWYRQTLGQGPEFLTYFQNEAQLEKSRLLSDRFSAERPKGSFSTLEIQRTEQGDSAMYLCASSLVSGGPYEQYFGPGTRLTVT.

V usage is TRBV27 and J usage is TRBJ2-7; the D gene is possibly TRBD1 (5 bases). CDR1 and CDR2 from the germline V gene are MNHEY and SMNVEV (reference sequence). V shed 5 bases and J shed 2 bases, with 13 bases lying between them. The CDR3 covers 14 residues. In DNA, the CDR3 is TGTGCCAGCAGTACCCTAGACAGAACCTACGAGCAGTACTTC. Translated, it gives CASSTLDRTYEQYF.

This clonotype was recorded at least ten times. The J gene is TRBJ1-2, the V gene TRBV3-1, with D unclear. The CDR3 spans 14 residues. With 0 bases removed from V and 4 bases from J, the gap between germline ends came to 9 bases. The germline gives CDR1 LGHDT, CDR2 YNNKEL (reference sequence). The CDR3 DNA reads as TGTGCCAGCAGCCAAGATTCCGGACCCTATGGCTACACCTTC. The encoded protein is CASSQDSGPYGYTF.

CDR3: CASSLRLSGGEQFF. The CDR3, as DNA: TGTGCCAGCAGCTTACGACTAAGCGGGGGTGAGCAGTTCTTC. This sequence joins TRBV7-2 and TRBJ2-1, with 8 bases fitting TRBD2. This CDR3 is 14 amino acids long. J gave up 9 bases and V 2 bases, and 6 bases lay outside the gene matches. Germline V gene data show CDR1 as SGHTA and CDR2 as FQGNSA. The entire variable domain, with the rest obtained from reference TRBV7-2 and TRBJ2-1, is as follows: GAGVSQSPSNKVTEKGKDVELRCDPISGHTALYWYRQSLGQGLEFLIYFQGNSAPDKSGLPSDRFSAERTGGSVSTLTIQRTQQEDSAVYLCASSLRLSGGEQFFGPGTRLTVL.

This chain joins TRBV29-1 and TRBJ2-3; 10 nucleotides match TRBD2. Germline trimming cut 1 base from V and 4 bases from J; bases unmatched to any gene: 2. CDR1 and CDR2 (germline): SQVTM, ANQGSEA. This CDR3 has 14 residues. CDR3: CSVEGLAGADTQYF. The CDR3 DNA reads TGCAGCGTTGAAGGGCTAGCGGGAGCAGATACGCAGTATTTT.

The J gene is TRBJ1-2, the V gene TRBV20-1; D is perhaps TRBD1 (5 bases). V was clipped by 2 bases and J by 6 bases, with 10 bases between them. Looked up from germline, CDR1 is DFQATT and CDR2 is SNEGSKA (reference sequence). CDR3 length: 12 residues. The CDR3 protein is CSARLLGDGYTF. CDR3 bases: TGCAGTGCTAGACTTTTGGGGGATGGCTACACCTTC.

The chain couples TRBV12-3 or TRBV12-4 to TRBJ2-2, with TRBD1 as a possible D gene (6 bases). This CDR3 has 15 amino acids. Trimming left V 5 bases short and J 2 bases short, with 12 bases between. CDR3 sequence: CASSNRALNTGELFF. Here the CDR3 DNA reads TGTGCCAGCAGTAACAGGGCTCTCAACACCGGGGAGCTGTTTTTT.

A few counts support this clonotype. This chain connects TRBV6-2 or TRBV6-3 to TRBJ2-7; TRBD1 aligns across 10 bases. The CDR3 sequence is 16 residues long. Germline V gene data show CDR1 as MNHEY and CDR2 as SVGEGT. V lost 6 bases and J lost 2; bases outside the gene matches: 10. The CDR3 bases are TGTGCCAGCAGGGTCTCGCGTGGACAGGGGGCCTACGAGCAGTACTTC. Protein sequence: CASRVSRGQGAYEQYF.

The V gene is TRBV29-1, the J gene TRBJ2-7; perhaps TRBD2 as D (5 bases). V gave up 0 bases and J gave up 2 bases, with 11 bases separating them. Germline lookup yields CDR1 SQVTM and CDR2 ANQGSEA. The CDR3 is 14 residues long. The CDR3 loop is CSVEDYGNTYEQYF. The CDR3, as DNA: TGCAGCGTTGAAGATTACGGGAACACCTACGAGCAGTACTTC.

This chain links TRBV7-9 with TRBJ2-4, with 12 bases lining up with TRBD2. The CDR3 is 17 residues long. Germline assignment: CDR1 SEHNR and CDR2 FQNEAQ (reference sequence). The ends lost 4 bases at V and 0 bases at J; junction bases unmatched: 4. The CDR3 reads CASSWWTSGTAKNIQYF. CDR3 nucleotide sequence: TGTGCCAGCAGCTGGTGGACTAGCGGGACAGCCAAAAACATTCAGTACTTC.

This clonotype was observed a few times. The rearrangement uses TRBV10-3 and TRBJ1-3; D is uncertain. The CDR3 spans 12 residues. Germline V gene data show CDR1 as ENHRY and CDR2 as SYGVKD. V lost 9 bases to trimming and J lost 0 bases, with 6 bases between them. CDR3 region: CAIADSGNTIYF. In DNA form, the CDR3 reads TGTGCCATTGCTGACTCTGGAAACACCATATATTTT.

The V and J genes are TRBV14 and TRBJ2-1, with 7 positions matching TRBD1. Germline V gene lookup returns CDR1 SGHDN and CDR2 FVKESK. The trim removed 4 bases at V and 0 bases at J, leaving 9 bases unmatched. This CDR3 has 17 amino acids. Written as DNA, the CDR3 is TGTGCCAGCAGCCCCTTGACAGGGAGAAGCTCCTACAATGAGCAGTTCTTC. Translated, it gives CASSPLTGRSSYNEQFF.

This clonotype was observed a few times. The V and J genes are TRBV7-9 and TRBJ1-1; D not certain. The CDR3 length is 15 residues. The V gene lost 5 bases and the J gene lost 3 bases, with 16 bases spanning the gap. The V gene's germline CDR1 is SEHNR and CDR2 FQNEAQ (reference sequence). CDR3 loop: CASSLAGSFHTEAFF. The CDR3 DNA follows: TGTGCCAGCAGCCTCGCGGGGAGTTTCCACACTGAAGCTTTCTTT.

The J gene is TRBJ2-7, the V gene TRBV2; a possible D gene is TRBD2 (6 bases). Germline V CDR1 and CDR2: SNHLY, FYNNEI. Trimming shortened V by 6 bases and J by 0 bases, and 15 bases separated the two germline ends. This CDR3 has 15 amino acids. The CDR3 sequence: CASSVAGTSSYEQYF. The CDR3 DNA reads as TGTGCCAGCAGCGTCGCGGGAACCAGCTCCTACGAGCAGTACTTC.

This clonotype was seen more than once but under ten times. V usage is TRBV19 and J usage is TRBJ1-5; TRBD1 matches 8 bases. CDR3 length: 12 residues. Germline V gene lookup returns CDR1 LNHDA and CDR2 SQIVND (reference sequence). The junction had 2 bases not matched to a gene; V was cut back by 9 bases and J by 4 bases. CDR3 region: CASDRGNQPQHF. The CDR3 DNA follows: TGTGCCAGCGACAGGGGTAATCAGCCCCAGCATTTT.